This T cell receptor (beta chain) is from a study of T cell repertoires in cytomegalovirus infection. The wider study: Evidence of both CMV infection and a matching HLA type came from public TCR beta signatures.

In germline, CDR1 is MGHRA, CDR2 YSYEKL. Trimming cost V 1 base and J 3 bases; bases outside gene matches: 3. The CDR3 runs 15 residues. TCRdb reanalysed the reads using MiXCR and keeps one entry per CDR3 protein. The table lists about 360,000 distinct CDR3 sequences, 15% to 20% of them singletons, with 7.5% to 9.5% in the top ten. Study-level points and caveats: CMV-specific TCR beta clonotypes restricted by HLA-C were the ones dominating the ex vivo response. Adding up the frequency of public TCR beta families identified people who carried CMV plus the relevant HLA.

This clonotype was detected many times. Its antigen is as yet unknown. This TCR derives from a human donor in good health (CMV status not recorded). Some clones in this sample may be carry-over from other donors' samples. Sequenced input: PBMCs. This rearrangement joins TRBV4-1 to TRBJ2-1; 7 bases map to TRBD2. DNA of the CDR3: TGCGCCAGCAGCCAAGCCGGGGGGTTCTACAATGAGCAGTTCTTC. Its protein is CASSQAGGFYNEQFF.